The present entry profiles one T cell receptor (beta chain) with its context. Its antigen is still unknown. The data were obtained in a study of blood T cells in healthy people across ages. Study observations and caveats: Donors of long life had a larger count of naive CD4+ cells and greater diversity than aged donors.

Trimming cost V 2 bases and J 7 bases, with 17 bases left between them. The CDR3 has 15 residues. CDR1 and CDR2 from the germline V gene are MDHEN and SYDVKM. The use of a sample-barcoded 5' primer and a J-beta primer mix characterized a second PCR of roughly 6 to 11 cycles. Via MiXCR, TCRdb re-called the 5' RACE reads, giving one row per CDR3 protein. Found here are 700,000 or so distinct CDR3 sequences, roughly 43% of them singletons; the top ten hold around 30%. The clonotype comes from a man older than 75 in good health. Sample: blood. The rearrangement joins TRBV28 to TRBJ1-2; no definite D call. This CDR3 is CASSLGPGQSGGYTF. The CDR3 DNA is TGTGCCAGCAGTTTAGGTCCGGGCCAGTCGGGTGGCTACACCTTC.